The text below deals with one T cell receptor beta chain. Its antigen remains unidentified. The sample belongs to a study of long-term antiretroviral therapy in people with HIV. At the survey level, the v3.0 immunoSEQ assay was run. Assay: immunoSEQ multiplex PCR; the TCRdb copy retains only in-frame clones and omits some. The sample carries 20,000 to 30,000 clones, 81% recorded once. There were roughly 0.9-11 million cryopreserved PBMC in the samples before DNA extraction. CDR1 is SGHTA and CDR2 is FQGNSA in the germline V gene. The V end was cut by 2 bases, the J end by 8 bases, with 9 bases between. The CDR3 has 12 amino acids. The study's findings and limits: Comparison with controls showed narrower CDR3 length ranges in HIV repertoires.

This material consisted of unsorted PBMCs, taken at the start of antiretroviral therapy, before treatment. The genes are TRBV7-2 and TRBJ1-2; no clear D gene. The sequence derives from a young woman with HIV. CDR3: CASSLLPRGYTF. The CDR3 coding sequence is TGTGCCAGCAGCTTACTACCCAGGGGCTACACCTTC.